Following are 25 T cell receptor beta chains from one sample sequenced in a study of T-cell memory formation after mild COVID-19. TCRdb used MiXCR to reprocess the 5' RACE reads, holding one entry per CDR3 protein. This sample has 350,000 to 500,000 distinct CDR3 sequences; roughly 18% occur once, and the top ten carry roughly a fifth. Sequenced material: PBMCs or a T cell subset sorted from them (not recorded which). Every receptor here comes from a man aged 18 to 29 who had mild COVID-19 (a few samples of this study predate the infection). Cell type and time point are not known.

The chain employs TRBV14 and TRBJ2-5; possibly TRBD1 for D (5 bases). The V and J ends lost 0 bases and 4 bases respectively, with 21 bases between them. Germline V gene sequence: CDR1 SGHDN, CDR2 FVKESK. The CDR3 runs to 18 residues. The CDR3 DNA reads TGTGCCAGCAGCCAAGAACTGGTAGGGGCCCTCCCCAGAGAGACCCAGTACTTC. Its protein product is CASSQELVGALPRETQYF. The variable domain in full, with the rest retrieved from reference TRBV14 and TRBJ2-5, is EAGVTQFPSHSVIEKGQTVTLRCDPISGHDNLYWYRRVMGKEIKFLLHFVKESKQDESGMPNNRFLAERTGGTYSTLKVQPAELEDSGVYFCASSQELVGALPRETQYFGPGTRLLVL.

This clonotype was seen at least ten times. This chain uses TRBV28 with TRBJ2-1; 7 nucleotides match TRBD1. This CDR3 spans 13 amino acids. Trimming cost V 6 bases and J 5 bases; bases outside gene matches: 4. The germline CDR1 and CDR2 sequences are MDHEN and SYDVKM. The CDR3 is CASRSTGDNEQFF. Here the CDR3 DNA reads TGTGCCAGCAGATCTACAGGGGACAATGAGCAGTTCTTC.

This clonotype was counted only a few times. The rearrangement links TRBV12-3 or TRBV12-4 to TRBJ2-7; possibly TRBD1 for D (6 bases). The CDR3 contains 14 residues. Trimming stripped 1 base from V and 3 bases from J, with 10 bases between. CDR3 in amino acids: CASSLVGTYYEQYF. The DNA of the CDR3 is TGTGCCAGCAGTTTAGTTGGGACATACTACGAGCAGTACTTC.

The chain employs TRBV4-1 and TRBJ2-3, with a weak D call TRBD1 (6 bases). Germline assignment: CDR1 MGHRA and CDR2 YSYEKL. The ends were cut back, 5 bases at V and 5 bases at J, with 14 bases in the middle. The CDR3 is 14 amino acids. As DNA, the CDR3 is TGCGCCAGCAGCTACTCGCAAGGGGGAGATACGCAGTATTTT. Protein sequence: CASSYSQGGDTQYF.

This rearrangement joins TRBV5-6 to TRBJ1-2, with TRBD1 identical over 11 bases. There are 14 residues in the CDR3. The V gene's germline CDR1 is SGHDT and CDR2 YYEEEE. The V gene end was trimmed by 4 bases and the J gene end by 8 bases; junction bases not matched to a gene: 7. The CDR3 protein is CASSPGQGESGYTF. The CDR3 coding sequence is TGTGCCAGCAGCCCGGGACAGGGGGAATCCGGCTACACCTTC.

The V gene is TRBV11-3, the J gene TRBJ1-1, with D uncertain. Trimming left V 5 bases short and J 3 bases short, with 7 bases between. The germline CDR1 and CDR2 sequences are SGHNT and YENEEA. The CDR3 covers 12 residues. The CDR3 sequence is CASSRYDTEAFF. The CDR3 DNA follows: TGTGCCAGCAGCCGATACGACACTGAAGCTTTCTTT.

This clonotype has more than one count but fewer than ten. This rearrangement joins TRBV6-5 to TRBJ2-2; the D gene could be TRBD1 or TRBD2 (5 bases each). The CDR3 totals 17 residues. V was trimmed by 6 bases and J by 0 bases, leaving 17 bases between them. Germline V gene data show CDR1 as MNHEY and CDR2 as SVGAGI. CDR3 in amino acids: CASSPRDLDANTGELFF. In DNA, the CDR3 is TGTGCCAGCAGCCCCAGGGACCTCGACGCGAACACCGGGGAGCTGTTTTTT.

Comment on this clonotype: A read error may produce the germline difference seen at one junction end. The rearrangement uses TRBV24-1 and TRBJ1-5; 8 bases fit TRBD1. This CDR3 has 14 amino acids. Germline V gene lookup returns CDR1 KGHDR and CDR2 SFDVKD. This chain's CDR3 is CATSDSGGNQPHHF. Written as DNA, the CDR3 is TGTGCCACCAGTGATTCAGGGGGCAATCAGCCCCATCATTTT.

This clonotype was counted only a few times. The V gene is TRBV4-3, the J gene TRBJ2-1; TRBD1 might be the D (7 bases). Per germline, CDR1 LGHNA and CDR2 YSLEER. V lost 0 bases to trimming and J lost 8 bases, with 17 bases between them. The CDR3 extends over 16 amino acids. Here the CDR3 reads CASSQETDREVDEQFF. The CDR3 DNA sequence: TGCGCCAGCAGCCAAGAAACCGACAGGGAGGTGGATGAGCAGTTCTTC.

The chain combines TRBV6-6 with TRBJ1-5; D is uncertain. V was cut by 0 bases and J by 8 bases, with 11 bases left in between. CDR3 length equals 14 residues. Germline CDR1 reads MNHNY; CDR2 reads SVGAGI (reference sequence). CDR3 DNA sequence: TGTGCCAGCAGTTACTCGACGCCAAAGGAGCCCCAGCATTTT. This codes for CASSYSTPKEPQHF.

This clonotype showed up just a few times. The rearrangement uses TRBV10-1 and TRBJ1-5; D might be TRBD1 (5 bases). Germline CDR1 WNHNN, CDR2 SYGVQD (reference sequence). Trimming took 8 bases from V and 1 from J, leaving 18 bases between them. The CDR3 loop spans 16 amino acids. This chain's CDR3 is CASPPGPPNSNQPQHF. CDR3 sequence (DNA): TGCGCCAGCCCTCCGGGACCCCCGAACAGCAATCAGCCCCAGCATTTT.

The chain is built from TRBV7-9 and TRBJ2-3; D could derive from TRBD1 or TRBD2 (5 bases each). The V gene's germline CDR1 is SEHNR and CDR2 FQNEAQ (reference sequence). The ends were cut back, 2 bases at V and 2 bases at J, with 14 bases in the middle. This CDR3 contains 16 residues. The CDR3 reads CASSLIRGRYTDTQYF. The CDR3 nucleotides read TGTGCCAGCAGCTTAATCCGGGGCCGCTACACAGATACGCAGTATTTT.

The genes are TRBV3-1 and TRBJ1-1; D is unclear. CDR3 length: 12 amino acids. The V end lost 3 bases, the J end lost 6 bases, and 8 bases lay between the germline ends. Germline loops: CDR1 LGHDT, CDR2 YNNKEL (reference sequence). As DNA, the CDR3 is TGTGCCAGCAGCCAGGCCCTGGCTGAAGCTTTCTTT. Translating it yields CASSQALAEAFF.

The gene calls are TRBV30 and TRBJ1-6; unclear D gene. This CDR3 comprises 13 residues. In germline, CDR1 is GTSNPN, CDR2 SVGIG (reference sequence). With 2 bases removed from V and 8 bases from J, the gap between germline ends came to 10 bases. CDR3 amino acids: CAWSLQSDSPLHF. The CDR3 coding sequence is TGTGCCTGGAGTTTGCAGTCGGATTCACCCCTCCACTTT.

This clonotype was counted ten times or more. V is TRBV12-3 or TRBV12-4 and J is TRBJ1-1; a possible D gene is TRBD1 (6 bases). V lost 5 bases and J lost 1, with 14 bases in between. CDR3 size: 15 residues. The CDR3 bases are TGTGCCAGCAGTCCGCAACCGACAGGGAACACTGAAGCTTTCTTT. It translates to CASSPQPTGNTEAFF.

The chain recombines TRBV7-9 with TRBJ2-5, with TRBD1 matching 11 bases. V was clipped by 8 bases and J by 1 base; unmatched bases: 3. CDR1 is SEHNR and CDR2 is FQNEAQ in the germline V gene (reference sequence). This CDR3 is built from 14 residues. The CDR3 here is CASRGQGVQETQYF. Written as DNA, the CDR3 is TGTGCCAGCCGGGGACAGGGGGTCCAAGAGACCCAGTACTTC.

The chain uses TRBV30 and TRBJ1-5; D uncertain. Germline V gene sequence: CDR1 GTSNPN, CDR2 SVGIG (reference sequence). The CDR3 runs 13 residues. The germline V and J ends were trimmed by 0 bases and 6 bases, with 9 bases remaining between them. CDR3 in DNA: TGTGCCTGGAGTGTAGGGTTGGGTCAGCCCCAGCATTTT. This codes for CAWSVGLGQPQHF.

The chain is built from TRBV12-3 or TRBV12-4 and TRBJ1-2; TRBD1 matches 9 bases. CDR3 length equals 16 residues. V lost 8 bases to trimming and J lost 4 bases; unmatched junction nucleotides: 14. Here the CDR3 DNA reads TGTGCCAGCTCAGGGACAGGGAAAGGAGGGCGCTATGGCTACACCTTC. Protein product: CASSGTGKGGRYGYTF.

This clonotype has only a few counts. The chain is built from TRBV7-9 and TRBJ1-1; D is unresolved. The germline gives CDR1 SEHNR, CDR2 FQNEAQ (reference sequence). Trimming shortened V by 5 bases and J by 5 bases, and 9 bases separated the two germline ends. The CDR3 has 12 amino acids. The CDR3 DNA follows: TGTGCCAGCAGCCCCCAGGTGACTGAAGCTTTCTTT. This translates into CASSPQVTEAFF. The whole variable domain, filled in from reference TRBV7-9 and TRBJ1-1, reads DTGVSQNPRHKITKRGQNVTFRCDPISEHNRLYWYRQTLGQGPEFLTYFQNEAQLEKSRLLSDRFSAERPKGSFSTLEIQRTEQGDSAMYLCASSPQVTEAFFGQGTRLTVV.

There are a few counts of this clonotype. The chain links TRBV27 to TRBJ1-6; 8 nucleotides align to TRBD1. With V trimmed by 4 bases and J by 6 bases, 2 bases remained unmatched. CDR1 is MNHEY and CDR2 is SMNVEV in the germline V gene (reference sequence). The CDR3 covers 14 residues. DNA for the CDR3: TGTGCCAGCAGTTGGGACAGGTTTAATTCACCCCTCCACTTT. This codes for CASSWDRFNSPLHF.

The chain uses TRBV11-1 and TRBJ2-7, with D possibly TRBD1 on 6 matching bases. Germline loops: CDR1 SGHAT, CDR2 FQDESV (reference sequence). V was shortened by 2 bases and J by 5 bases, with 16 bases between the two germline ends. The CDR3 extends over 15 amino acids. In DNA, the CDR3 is TGTGCCAGCAGCTTATCTCCAGGGGTAGGAGACGAGCAGTACTTC. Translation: CASSLSPGVGDEQYF.

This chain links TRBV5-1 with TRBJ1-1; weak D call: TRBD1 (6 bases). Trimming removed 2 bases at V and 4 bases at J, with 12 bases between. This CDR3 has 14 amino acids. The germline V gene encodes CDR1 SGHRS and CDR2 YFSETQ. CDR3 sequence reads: CASSFQQGATEAFF. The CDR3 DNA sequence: TGCGCCAGCAGCTTTCAACAGGGTGCCACTGAAGCTTTCTTT.

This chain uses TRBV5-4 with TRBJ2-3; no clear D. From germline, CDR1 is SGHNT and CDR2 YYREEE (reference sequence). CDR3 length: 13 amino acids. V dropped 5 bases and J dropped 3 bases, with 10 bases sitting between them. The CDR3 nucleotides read TGTGCCAGCAGACCGGACCCAACAGATACGCAGTATTTT. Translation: CASRPDPTDTQYF.

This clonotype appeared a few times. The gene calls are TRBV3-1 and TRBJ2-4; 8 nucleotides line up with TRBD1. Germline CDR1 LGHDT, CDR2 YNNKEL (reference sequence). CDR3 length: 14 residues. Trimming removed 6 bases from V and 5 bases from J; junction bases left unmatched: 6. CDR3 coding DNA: TGTGCCAGCAGTCGAACAGGGGGAGAAAACATTCAGTACTTC. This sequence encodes CASSRTGGENIQYF.

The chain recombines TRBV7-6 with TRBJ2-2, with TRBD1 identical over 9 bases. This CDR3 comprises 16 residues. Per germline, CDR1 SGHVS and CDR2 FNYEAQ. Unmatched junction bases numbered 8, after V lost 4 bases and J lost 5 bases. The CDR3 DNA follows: TGTGCCAGCAGCTCTCCGGACAGGGGCGAGACCGGGGAGCTGTTTTTT. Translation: CASSSPDRGETGELFF.